Included here is one TCR beta chain sequence, with context. What it recognizes is unknown. TCRdb processed the RT-PCR reads anew with MiXCR; each CDR3 protein has one entry. The sample consists of about 500,000 distinct CDR3 sequences, about 15% of them appearing once. This entry is derived from a study of response to subunit inactivated influenza vaccine. This CDR3 contains 14 residues. Germline trimming cut 4 bases from V and 4 bases from J; bases unmatched to any gene: 4. Germline loops: CDR1 SGHRS, CDR2 YFSETQ. The study, taken as a whole, reports: Each seasonal influenza vaccination recruits few new T cells, the authors suggested.

Specimen: CD4+ T cells sorted from PBMCs, collected roughly 24 months after vaccination. The sequence was obtained from a man aged 45 to 70 who received an inactivated influenza vaccine. The rearrangement links TRBV5-1 to TRBJ2-2; 7 bases are a match to TRBD1. The CDR3 DNA is TGCGCCAGCAGCACAACAGGGGCCACCGGGGAGCTGTTTTTT. Amino acid sequence: CASSTTGATGELFF.